This passage covers 14 T cell receptor beta chains from one sample sequenced in a study of T-cell reconstitution after alpha-beta-depleted transplantation in children. Unique molecular identifiers were incorporated when the TCRbeta library was constructed. TCRdb redid the calling of the PCR reads with MiXCR, one entry per CDR3 protein. The table has fewer than 550,000 distinct CDR3 sequences, about an eighth seen once. This specimen was PBMCs, mostly from graft donor cells, taken 180 days after TCRalphabeta/CD19-depleted stem cell transplant. The receptors were sampled from a female patient aged 2 to 10 who had a stem cell transplant for aplastic anemia, so the T cells may come from the graft donor.

The chain has TRBV4-2 and TRBJ1-1; D uncertain. The germline CDR1 and CDR2 sequences are LGHNA and YNFKEQ. Trimming cost V 0 bases and J 1 base, with 12 bases left between them. CDR3 length: 16 amino acids. This CDR3 is CASSQEGGWGNTEAFF. CDR3 DNA sequence: TGTGCCAGCAGCCAAGAAGGTGGGTGGGGGAACACTGAAGCTTTCTTT.

This clonotype was found a few times. The rearrangement uses TRBV6-2 or TRBV6-3 and TRBJ1-1; D gene ambiguous. The V end was cut by 0 bases, the J end by 0 bases, with 11 bases between. CDR1 MNHEY and CDR2 SVGEGT come from the germline V gene. The CDR3 runs to 16 residues. CDR3: CASSYSIAHMNTEAFF. In DNA form, the CDR3 reads TGTGCCAGCAGTTACTCGATAGCGCACATGAACACTGAAGCTTTCTTT.

This rearrangement joins TRBV29-1 to TRBJ2-1, with no clear D. This CDR3 has 12 residues. Per germline, CDR1 SQVTM and CDR2 ANQGSEA. Trimming removed 7 bases at V and 0 bases at J, with 7 bases between. CDR3 residues: CSGRVSYNEQFF. The CDR3 DNA sequence: TGCAGCGGACGGGTCTCCTACAATGAGCAGTTCTTC.

In this sample, this clonotype turned up a few times. The V and J genes are TRBV6-1 and TRBJ2-7, with 10 bases fitting TRBD1. Per the germline V gene, CDR1 is MNHNS and CDR2 is SASEGT. V lost 1 base to trimming and J lost 2 bases; unmatched junction nucleotides: 5. The CDR3 consists of 16 residues. The DNA of the CDR3 is TGTGCCAGCAGTGAAGGGACAGGGGGGACTCCCTACGAGCAGTACTTC. Its translation is CASSEGTGGTPYEQYF.

This clonotype was detected a few times. The rearrangement joins TRBV5-1 to TRBJ2-1, with 10 bases identical to TRBD2. The CDR3 covers 17 residues. Germline V gene data show CDR1 as SGHRS and CDR2 as YFSETQ. With 4 bases clipped from V and 7 bases from J, the junction kept 14 bases outside the gene matches. The CDR3 is CASSPRRGLAGANEQFF. The CDR3 nucleotides read TGCGCCAGCAGCCCGCGGAGAGGGCTAGCGGGAGCTAATGAGCAGTTCTTC.

This clonotype was observed a few times. The chain joins TRBV6-2 or TRBV6-3 to TRBJ1-4; maybe TRBD1 (5 bases). Trimming removed 8 bases at V and 0 bases at J, with 10 bases between. Germline V gene lookup returns CDR1 MNHEY and CDR2 SVGEGT. The CDR3 is 14 residues long. In nucleotides, the CDR3 is TGTGCCAGCGGGGACTCACCAACTAATGAAAAACTGTTTTTT. Translating it yields CASGDSPTNEKLFF.

The chain has TRBV25-1 and TRBJ1-2, with D tentatively TRBD1 (5 bases). The CDR3 is 13 amino acids. V was clipped by 8 bases and J by 0 bases, with 10 bases between them. CDR1 MGHDK and CDR2 SYGVNS come from the germline V gene. In nucleotides, the CDR3 is TGTGCCAGCGGGGACTCAGCTAACTATGGCTACACCTTC. Its protein is CASGDSANYGYTF.

This clonotype was seen more than once but under ten times. The chain couples TRBV10-3 to TRBJ2-7; 9 nucleotides line up with TRBD1. The V gene's germline CDR1 is ENHRY and CDR2 SYGVKD. V was pared by 0 bases and J by 3 bases, with 3 bases of the junction left unmatched. The CDR3 has 15 residues. The CDR3 here is CAISESGQGFYEQYV. The CDR3 DNA reads TGTGCCATCAGTGAGTCGGGACAGGGTTTCTACGAGCAGTACGTC.

The genes are TRBV14 and TRBJ2-1; 12 bases are shared with TRBD2. The CDR3 is 16 residues long. V lost 4 bases, J lost 11 bases, and 12 bases stayed unmatched. The V gene's germline CDR1 is SGHDN and CDR2 FVKESK. This chain's CDR3 is CASSRPTSGRLQQQFF. In nucleotides, the CDR3 is TGTGCCAGCAGCCGACCTACTAGCGGGAGGTTACAACAGCAGTTCTTC.

V and J are TRBV4-3 and TRBJ2-5, with TRBD1 matching 7 bases. The CDR3 is 18 amino acids. The ends lost 0 bases at V and 4 bases at J; junction bases unmatched: 14. Germline CDR1 reads LGHNA; CDR2 reads YSLEER. The CDR3 here is CASSQDPTFPGGRETQYF. In DNA, the CDR3 is TGCGCCAGCAGCCAAGATCCGACCTTTCCAGGGGGACGAGAGACCCAGTACTTC.

A few counts support this clonotype. The J gene is TRBJ2-1, the V gene TRBV12-3 or TRBV12-4, with 13 positions matching TRBD2. The CDR3 has 16 residues. The J segment lost 4 bases and the V segment lost 4 bases, leaving 4 bases of the junction unmatched. Here the CDR3 DNA reads TGTGCCAGCAGTTCAGGGACTAGCGGGACTTACAATGAGCAGTTCTTC. Protein product: CASSSGTSGTYNEQFF.

The V and J genes are TRBV7-2 and TRBJ2-2, with 7 bases aligning to TRBD1. The CDR3 is 15 amino acids. Trimming at V came to 5 bases and at J to 7 bases, leaving 10 bases not matched to a gene. The germline CDR1 and CDR2 sequences are SGHTA and FQGNSA. CDR3 loop: CASSTDRVVDGELFF. CDR3 bases: TGTGCCAGCAGCACTGACAGGGTGGTTGACGGGGAGCTGTTTTTT.

This clonotype was observed a handful of times. The gene calls are TRBV15 and TRBJ2-7; TRBD2 is a possible D gene (6 bases). The CDR3 sequence is 15 residues long. V lost 1 base, J lost 0 bases, and 10 bases lay in between. CDR1 is LNHNV and CDR2 is YYDKDF in the germline V gene (reference sequence). The DNA for the CDR3 is TGTGCCACCAGCAGAGGTCCAGCGGGCTCCTACGAGCAGTACGTC. This translates into CATSRGPAGSYEQYV.

The rearrangement uses TRBV12-3 or TRBV12-4 and TRBJ2-5; D may be TRBD1 (6 bases). This CDR3 contains 13 residues. V was shortened by 1 base and J by 7 bases, with 10 bases between the two germline ends. This CDR3 is CASSLGLRGTQYF. Here the CDR3 DNA reads TGTGCCAGCAGTTTAGGGCTCAGGGGGACCCAGTACTTC.